This TCR beta chain originates from a study of blood T cell repertoires in COVID-19. For the study at large: The samples span acute and convalescent COVID-19 from the United States, Italy and Spain. From T cells, B-cell-depleted T cells, or PBMCs came the material, which was cDNA or gDNA.

Original methodology: Amplifying reference gene primers gave estimates of nucleated cell counts. Assay: immunoSEQ multiplex PCR; the TCRdb copy retains only in-frame clones and omits some. Clone size and the V and J calls come from that table; the DNA yielded D and trimming. In the table there are 250,000 to 300,000 clones, roughly 90% of which are singletons. Per the germline V gene, CDR1 is SGHDT and CDR2 is YYEEEE. The V gene lost 6 bases and the J gene lost 6 bases, with 21 bases spanning the gap. The CDR3 runs to 15 residues. V is TRBV5-6 and J is TRBJ1-2, with D perhaps TRBD1 (6 bases). The clonotype comes from a woman between 45 and 65 years old who had recovered from COVID-19. The sequenced sample consisted of peripheral blood. In nucleotides, the CDR3 is TGTGCCAGCACCACAAATTCCCGACAGGTCCATGGCTACACCTTC. Its translation is CASTTNSRQVHGYTF. Supplemented by reference TRBV5-6 and TRBJ1-2, the full variable domain reads DAGVTQSPTHLIKTRGQQVTLRCSPKSGHDTVSWYQQALGQGPQFIFQYYEEEERQRGNFPDRFSGHQFPNYSSELNVNALLLGDSALYLCASTTNSRQVHGYTFGSGTRLTVV.